This T cell receptor (beta chain) was captured by sequencing in a study of blood T cell repertoires in COVID-19. Living in under 30 US areas, the participants were between roughly 18 and 95 years of age. Participants classified as exposed had met a COVID-19 case within 2 weeks before study entry. The authors' processing: Amplified reference gene primers provided the basis for estimating nucleated cell counts. The method was immunoSEQ multiplex PCR; TCRdb's version includes in-frame clones alone and lacks a portion of them. V, J and clone size derive from that table, while D and trimming were established from the DNA sequence. Counted here are about 150,000 clones, roughly 84% occurring once; the ten biggest clones make up roughly 5.5%. The V and J ends lost 4 bases and 0 bases, in that order; junction bases with no gene match: 16. Germline CDR1 reads LNHNV; CDR2 reads YYDKDF (reference sequence). The CDR3 runs to 20 residues.

The sequence derives from a woman aged 45 to 65 who had been exposed to COVID-19. Sequencing was performed on PBMCs or T cells enriched from blood (not recorded which). The V call is TRBV15, the J call TRBJ2-3; 10 nucleotides line up with TRBD1. The CDR3 loop reads CATSTTVGTGAPGSTDTQYF. CDR3 bases: TGTGCCACCAGCACCACGGTGGGGACAGGGGCGCCCGGTAGCACAGATACGCAGTATTTT.